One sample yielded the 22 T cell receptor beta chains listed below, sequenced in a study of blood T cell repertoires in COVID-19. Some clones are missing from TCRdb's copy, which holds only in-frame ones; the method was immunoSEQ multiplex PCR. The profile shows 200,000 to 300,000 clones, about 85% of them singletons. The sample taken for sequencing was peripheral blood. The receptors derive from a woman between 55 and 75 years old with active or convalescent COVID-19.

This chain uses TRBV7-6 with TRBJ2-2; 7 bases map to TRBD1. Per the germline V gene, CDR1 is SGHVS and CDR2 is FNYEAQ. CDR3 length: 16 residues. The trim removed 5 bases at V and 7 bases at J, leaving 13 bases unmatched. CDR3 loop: CASSPRPQGENGELFF. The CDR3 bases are TGTGCCAGCAGCCCTAGACCCCAGGGGGAGAACGGGGAGCTGTTTTTT.

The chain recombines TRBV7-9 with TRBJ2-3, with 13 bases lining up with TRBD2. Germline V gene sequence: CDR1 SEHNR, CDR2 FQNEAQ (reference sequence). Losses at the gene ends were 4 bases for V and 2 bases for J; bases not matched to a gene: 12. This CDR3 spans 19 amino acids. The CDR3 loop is CASSSLGTSGMDFTDTQYF. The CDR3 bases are TGTGCCAGCAGCTCCTTAGGGACTAGCGGGATGGATTTCACAGATACGCAGTATTTT.

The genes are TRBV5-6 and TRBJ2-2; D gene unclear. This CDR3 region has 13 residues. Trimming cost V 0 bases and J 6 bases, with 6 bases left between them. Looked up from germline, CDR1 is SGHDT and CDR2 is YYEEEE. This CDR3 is CASSLGQPGELFF. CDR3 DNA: TGTGCCAGCAGCTTGGGGCAACCCGGGGAGCTGTTTTTT.

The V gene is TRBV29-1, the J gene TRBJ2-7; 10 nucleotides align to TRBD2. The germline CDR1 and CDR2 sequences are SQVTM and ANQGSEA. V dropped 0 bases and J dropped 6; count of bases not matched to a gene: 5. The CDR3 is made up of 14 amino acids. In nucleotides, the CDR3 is TGCAGCGTTGAAGACATGGAGCGGGAGGGCGAGCAGTACTTC. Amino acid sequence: CSVEDMEREGEQYF.

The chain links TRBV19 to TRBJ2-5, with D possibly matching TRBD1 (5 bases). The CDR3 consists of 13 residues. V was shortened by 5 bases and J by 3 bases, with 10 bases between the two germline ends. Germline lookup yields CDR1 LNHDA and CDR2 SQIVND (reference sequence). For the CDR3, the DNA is TGTGCCAGTAGTGAAGGCAGGGAAGAGACCCAGTACTTC. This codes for CASSEGREETQYF.

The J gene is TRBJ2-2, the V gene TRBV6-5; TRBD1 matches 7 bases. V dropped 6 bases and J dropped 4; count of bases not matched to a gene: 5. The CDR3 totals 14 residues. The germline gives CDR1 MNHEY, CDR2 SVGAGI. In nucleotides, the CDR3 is TGTGCCAGCAGACGACAGGGTCCCACCGGGGAGCTGTTTTTT. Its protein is CASRRQGPTGELFF.

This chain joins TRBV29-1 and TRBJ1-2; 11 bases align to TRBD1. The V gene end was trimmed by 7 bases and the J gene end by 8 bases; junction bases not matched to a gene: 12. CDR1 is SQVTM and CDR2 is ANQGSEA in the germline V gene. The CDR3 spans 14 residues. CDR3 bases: TGCAGCGCCGCCGGGACAGGGGGATCCTCGGGCTACACCTTC. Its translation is CSAAGTGGSSGYTF.

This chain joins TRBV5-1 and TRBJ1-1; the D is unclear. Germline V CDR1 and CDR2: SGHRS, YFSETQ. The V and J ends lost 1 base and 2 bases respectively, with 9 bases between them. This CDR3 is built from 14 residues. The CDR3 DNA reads TGCGCCAGCAGCTTGAGCCGACAAAACACTGAAGCTTTCTTT. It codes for CASSLSRQNTEAFF.

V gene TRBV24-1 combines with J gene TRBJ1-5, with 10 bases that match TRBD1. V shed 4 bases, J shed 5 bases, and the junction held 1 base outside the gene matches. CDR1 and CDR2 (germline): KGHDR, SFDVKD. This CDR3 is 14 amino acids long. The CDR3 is CATSEGTGDQPQHF. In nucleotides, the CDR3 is TGTGCCACCAGTGAGGGGACAGGGGATCAGCCCCAGCATTTT.

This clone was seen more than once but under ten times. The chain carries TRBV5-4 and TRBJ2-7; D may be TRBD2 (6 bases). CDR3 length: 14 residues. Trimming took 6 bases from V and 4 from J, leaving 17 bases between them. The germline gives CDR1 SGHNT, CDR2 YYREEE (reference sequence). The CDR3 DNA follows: TGTGCCAGCAACCGAGACGGGAGAGGTTACGAGCAGTACTTC. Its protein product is CASNRDGRGYEQYF. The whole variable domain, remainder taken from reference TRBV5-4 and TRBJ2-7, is ETGVTQSPTHLIKTRGQQVTLRCSSQSGHNTVSWYQQALGQGPQFIFQYYREEENGRGNFPPRFSGLQFPNYSSELNVNALELDDSALYLCASNRDGRGYEQYFGPGTRLTVT.

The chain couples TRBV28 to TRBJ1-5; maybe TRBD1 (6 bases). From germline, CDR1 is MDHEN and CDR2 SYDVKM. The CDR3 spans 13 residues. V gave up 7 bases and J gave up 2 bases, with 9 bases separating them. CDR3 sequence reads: CASKQGGNQPQHF. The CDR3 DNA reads TGTGCCAGCAAACAGGGCGGCAATCAGCCCCAGCATTTT.

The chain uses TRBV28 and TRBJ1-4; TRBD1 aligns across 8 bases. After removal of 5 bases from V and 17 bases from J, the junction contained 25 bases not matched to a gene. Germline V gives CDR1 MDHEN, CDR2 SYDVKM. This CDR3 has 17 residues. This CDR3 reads CASSDAGGAGKQWVVFF. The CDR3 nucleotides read TGTGCCAGCAGTGACGCAGGGGGCGCGGGAAAACAATGGGTTGTCTTTTTT.

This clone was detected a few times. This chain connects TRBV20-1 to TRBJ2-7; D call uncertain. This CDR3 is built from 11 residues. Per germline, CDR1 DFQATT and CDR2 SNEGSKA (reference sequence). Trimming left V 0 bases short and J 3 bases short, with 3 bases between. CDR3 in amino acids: CSARDHYEQYF. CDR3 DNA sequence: TGCAGTGCTAGAGATCACTACGAGCAGTACTTC.

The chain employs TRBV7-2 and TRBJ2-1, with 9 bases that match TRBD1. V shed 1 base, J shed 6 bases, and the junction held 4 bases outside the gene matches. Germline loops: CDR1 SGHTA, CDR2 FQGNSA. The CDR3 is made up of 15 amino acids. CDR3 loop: CASSLGDREANEQFF. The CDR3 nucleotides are TGTGCCAGCAGCTTAGGGGACAGGGAGGCCAATGAGCAGTTCTTC.

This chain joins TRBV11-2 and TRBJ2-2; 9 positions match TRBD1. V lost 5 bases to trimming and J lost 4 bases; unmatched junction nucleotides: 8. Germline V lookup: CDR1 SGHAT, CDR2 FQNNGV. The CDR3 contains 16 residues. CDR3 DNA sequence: TGTGCCAGCAGCAACAGGGGGCGGCCGGGCACCGGGGAGCTGTTTTTT. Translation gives CASSNRGRPGTGELFF.

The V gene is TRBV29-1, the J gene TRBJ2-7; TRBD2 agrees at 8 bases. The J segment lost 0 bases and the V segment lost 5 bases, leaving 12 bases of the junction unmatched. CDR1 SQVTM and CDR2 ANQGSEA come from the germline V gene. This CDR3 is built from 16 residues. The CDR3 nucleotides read TGCAGCGTTACCAGGGGTAGCGGGATCCGCTCCTACGAGCAGTACTTC. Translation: CSVTRGSGIRSYEQYF.

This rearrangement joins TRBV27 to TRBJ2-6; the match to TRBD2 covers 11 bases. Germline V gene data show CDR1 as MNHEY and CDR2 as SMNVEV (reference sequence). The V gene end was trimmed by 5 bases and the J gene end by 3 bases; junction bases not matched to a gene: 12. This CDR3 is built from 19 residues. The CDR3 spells CASSPGLAEVAGGANVLTF. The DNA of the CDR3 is TGTGCCAGCAGTCCGGGACTAGCGGAGGTCGCGGGTGGGGCCAACGTCCTGACTTTC.

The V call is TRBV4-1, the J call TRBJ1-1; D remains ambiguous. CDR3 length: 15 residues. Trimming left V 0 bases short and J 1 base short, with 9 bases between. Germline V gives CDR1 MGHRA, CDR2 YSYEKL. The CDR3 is CASSQEGPGNTEAFF. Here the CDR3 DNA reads TGCGCCAGCAGCCAAGAGGGTCCGGGGAACACTGAAGCTTTCTTT.

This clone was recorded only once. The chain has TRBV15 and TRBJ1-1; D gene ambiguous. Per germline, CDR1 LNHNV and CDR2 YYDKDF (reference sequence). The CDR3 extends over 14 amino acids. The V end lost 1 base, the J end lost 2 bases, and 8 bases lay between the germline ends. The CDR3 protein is CATSRGELNTEAFF. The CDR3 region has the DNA TGTGCCACCAGCAGAGGGGAGCTTAACACTGAAGCTTTCTTT.

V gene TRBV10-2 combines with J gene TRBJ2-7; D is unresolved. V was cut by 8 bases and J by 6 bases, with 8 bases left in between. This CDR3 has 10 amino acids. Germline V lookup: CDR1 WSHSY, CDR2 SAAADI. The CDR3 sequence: CASSSGEQYF. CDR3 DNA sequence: TGCGCCAGCTCCTCCGGCGAGCAGTACTTC.

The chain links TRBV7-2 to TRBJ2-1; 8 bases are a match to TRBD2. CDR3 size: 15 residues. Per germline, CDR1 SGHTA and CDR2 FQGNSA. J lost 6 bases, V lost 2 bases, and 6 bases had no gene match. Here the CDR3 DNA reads TGTGCCAGCAGCTTAAGAACGGGAGGGCGCAATGAGCAGTTCTTC. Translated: CASSLRTGGRNEQFF.

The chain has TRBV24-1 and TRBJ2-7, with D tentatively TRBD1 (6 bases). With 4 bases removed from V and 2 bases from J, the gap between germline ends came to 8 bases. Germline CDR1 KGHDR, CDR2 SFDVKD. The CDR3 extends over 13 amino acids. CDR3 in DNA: TGTGCCACCAGTGACGACAGGACCTACGAGCAGTACTTC. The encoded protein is CATSDDRTYEQYF.